The clone carrying this T cell receptor beta chain was counted between two and nine times. Antigen specificity is unknown. This sample is part of a study of OX40 agonist ivuxolimab in advanced cancers. Turning to the study itself: People in dose escalation had one of these cancers: hepatocellular carcinoma, melanoma, renal cell or head and neck cancer. Overall study findings and caveats: Expanded peripheral T-cell antigen specificity went undetermined.

Sequenced by immunoSEQ multiplex PCR; TCRdb stores in-frame clones only, minus some. The repertoire consists of approximately 40,000 clones, with 70% to 85% occurring once and the leading ten covering approximately 6.9%. Germline CDR1 reads LNHNV; CDR2 reads YYDKDF (reference sequence). The CDR3 length is 17 residues. The ends were cut back, 6 bases at V and 5 bases at J, with 23 bases in the middle. The receptor was isolated from an adult with an advanced solid tumor such as melanoma, head and neck, liver or kidney cancer. This specimen consisted of CD4+ or CD8+ T cells sorted from blood, obtained in a trial of the OX40 agonist ivuxolimab. The rearrangement uses TRBV15 and TRBJ2-1; a possible D gene is TRBD2 (6 bases). The CDR3 DNA sequence: TGTGCCACCAGGGAGCTGACTAGAGGGTCGACGAACAATGAGCAGTTCTTC. Protein product: CATRELTRGSTNNEQFF.